One and the same sample provided the 25 T cell receptor beta chains below, sequenced in a study of T cell responses to AZD1222 COVID-19 vaccine. The repertoire was sequenced with immunoSEQ multiplex PCR; TCRdb's copy has only in-frame clones and lacks some. Seen here are 95,000 to 100,000 clones, about nine tenths observed once, and the top ten hold approximately 25%. Material: peripheral blood, obtained on day 0 of AZD1222 vaccination. Every receptor here comes from an adult in good health.

The CDR3 bases are TGTGCCAGCAGCTCCTCCGGGACAGGGTTCAATGAGCAGTTCTTC. Its protein product is CASSSSGTGFNEQFF. The chain employs TRBV7-2 and TRBJ2-1, with 9 positions matching TRBD1. J gave up 6 bases and V 4 bases, and 7 bases lay outside the gene matches. Per germline, CDR1 SGHTA and CDR2 FQGNSA. CDR3 length: 15 amino acids.

The chain uses TRBV4-2 and TRBJ2-7; 12 positions match TRBD1. Losses at the gene ends were 5 bases for V and 0 bases for J; bases not matched to a gene: 5. Germline CDR1 and CDR2: LGHNA and YNFKEQ. The CDR3 spans 16 residues. The CDR3 DNA reads as TGTGCCAGCAGCTTGGGACAGGGGGCCCCCTCCTACGAGCAGTACTTC. Translation: CASSLGQGAPSYEQYF.

The chain carries TRBV19 and TRBJ2-2; perhaps TRBD2 as D (5 bases). The CDR3 loop spans 12 amino acids. CDR1 and CDR2 from the germline V gene are LNHDA and SQIVND (reference sequence). Trimming removed 6 bases at V and 9 bases at J, with 11 bases between. The CDR3 region is CASSTSGRELFF. DNA for the CDR3: TGTGCCAGTAGCACTAGTGGGCGGGAGCTGTTTTTT. Based on the CDR3 plus reference TRBV19 and TRBJ2-2, the full variable domain is DGGITQSPKYLFRKEGQNVTLSCEQNLNHDAMYWYRQDPGQGLRLIYYSQIVNDFQKGDIAEGYSVSREKKESFPLTVTSAQKNPTAFYLCASSTSGRELFFGEGSRLTVL.

The genes are TRBV28 and TRBJ2-1; 7 positions match TRBD2. From germline, CDR1 is MDHEN and CDR2 SYDVKM. Unmatched junction bases numbered 6, after V lost 2 bases and J lost 2 bases. CDR3 length equals 16 residues. The CDR3 bases are TGTGCCAGCAGTTTAGACGGGAGGCCTACCTACAATGAGCAGTTCTTC. Its protein product is CASSLDGRPTYNEQFF.

V usage is TRBV6-5 and J usage is TRBJ1-1; D is unclear. V lost 6 bases, J lost 1 base, and 12 bases lay in between. Germline assignment: CDR1 MNHEY and CDR2 SVGAGI. CDR3 length: 14 residues. This chain's CDR3 is CASSPPHGNTEAFF. The DNA for the CDR3 is TGTGCCAGCAGCCCCCCACATGGGAACACTGAAGCTTTCTTT.

The chain links TRBV30 to TRBJ1-4; no definite D call. Germline-derived CDR1 and CDR2 are GTSNPN and SVGIG (reference sequence). Deletions cut 0 bases from V and 6 bases from J, with 11 bases between. The length of the CDR3 is 14 residues. The CDR3 coding sequence is TGTGCCTGGAGTGTCGGAGGGAAGGATGAAAAACTGTTTTTT. Translating gives CAWSVGGKDEKLFF.

This clone has a single count. J is TRBJ1-2 and V is TRBV11-2; no clear D. Germline loops: CDR1 SGHAT, CDR2 FQNNGV. Trimming stripped 4 bases from V and 5 bases from J, with 17 bases between. The CDR3 loop spans 15 amino acids. The chain's CDR3 is CASSSIRRENYGYTF. In DNA, the CDR3 is TGTGCCAGCAGCTCGATTCGGAGGGAGAATTATGGCTACACCTTC. Complete variable domain (other parts from reference TRBV11-2 and TRBJ1-2): EAGVAQSPRYKIIEKRQSVAFWCNPISGHATLYWYQQILGQGPKLLIQFQNNGVVDDSQLPKDRFSAERLKGVDSTLKIQPAKLEDSAVYLCASSSIRRENYGYTFGSGTRLTVV.

CDR3 in DNA: TGTGCCAGCCGGAGCTCCTATAATTCACCCCTCCACTTT. Translated, it gives CASRSSYNSPLHF. The chain is built from TRBV7-2 and TRBJ1-6; D gene uncertain. This CDR3 comprises 13 residues. V was cut by 8 bases and J by 0 bases, with 5 bases left in between. CDR1 is SGHTA and CDR2 is FQGNSA in the germline V gene. The variable domain in full, with the rest retrieved from reference TRBV7-2 and TRBJ1-6, is GAGVSQSPSNKVTEKGKDVELRCDPISGHTALYWYRQSLGQGLEFLIYFQGNSAPDKSGLPSDRFSAERTGGSVSTLTIQRTQQEDSAVYLCASRSSYNSPLHFGNGTRLTVT.

V usage is TRBV27 and J usage is TRBJ2-7, with 7 bases identical to TRBD2. The V and J ends lost 5 bases and 6 bases, in that order; junction bases with no gene match: 7. Germline-derived CDR1 and CDR2 are MNHEY and SMNVEV (reference sequence). This CDR3 is 13 amino acids long. In DNA, the CDR3 is TGTGCCAGCAGTCCCGGGAGGTTTGGCGAGCAGTACTTC. Protein: CASSPGRFGEQYF.

This chain uses TRBV5-1 with TRBJ2-3; D unresolved. The ends were cut back, 5 bases at V and 2 bases at J, with 6 bases in the middle. The CDR3 spans 12 residues. The germline V gene has CDR1 SGHRS and CDR2 YFSETQ. The CDR3 loop is CASRPNTDTQYF. DNA of the CDR3: TGCGCCAGCAGGCCGAACACAGATACGCAGTATTTT.

CDR3 protein: CASSPSGQQNTEAFF. The CDR3 DNA sequence: TGCGCCAGCAGTCCGTCTGGGCAGCAGAACACTGAAGCTTTCTTT. The rearrangement links TRBV5-1 to TRBJ1-1; D gene unclear. Trimming stripped 5 bases from V and 1 base from J, with 15 bases between. Per the germline V gene, CDR1 is SGHRS and CDR2 is YFSETQ. There are 15 residues in the CDR3.

The rearrangement uses TRBV5-1 and TRBJ1-1; maybe TRBD1 (5 bases). CDR1 SGHRS and CDR2 YFSETQ come from the germline V gene. V was shortened by 4 bases and J by 0 bases, with 13 bases between the two germline ends. This CDR3 contains 15 residues. CDR3 protein: CASSPRQSMNTEAFF. The CDR3 DNA reads as TGCGCCAGCAGCCCTAGACAGTCTATGAACACTGAAGCTTTCTTT. Full variable domain (rest looked up from reference TRBV5-1 and TRBJ1-1): KAGVTQTPRYLIKTRGQQVTLSCSPISGHRSVSWYQQTPGQGLQFLFEYFSETQRNKGNFPGRFSGRQFSNSRSEMNVSTLELGDSALYLCASSPRQSMNTEAFFGQGTRLTVV.

The chain links TRBV5-6 to TRBJ2-7, with a weak D call TRBD2 (5 bases). CDR1 is SGHDT and CDR2 is YYEEEE in the germline V gene. Trimming pared 4 bases from V and 1 base from J, leaving 9 bases between. The CDR3 has 13 residues. As DNA, the CDR3 is TGTGCCAGCAGCAATGGAGGTTCCTACGAGCAGTACTTC. The encoded protein is CASSNGGSYEQYF.

The chain combines TRBV6-4 with TRBJ1-6; D is uncertain. The CDR3 sequence is 13 residues long. CDR1 and CDR2 from the germline V gene are MRHNA and SNTAGT. Trimming removed 2 bases at V and 10 bases at J, with 9 bases between. CDR3 sequence: CASSDEMGSPLHF. DNA for the CDR3: TGTGCCAGCAGTGACGAGATGGGGTCACCCCTCCACTTT.

The V call is TRBV2, the J call TRBJ1-3; D not resolved. This CDR3 is 13 amino acids long. The V end was cut by 1 base, the J end by 8 bases, with 9 bases between. CDR1 is SNHLY and CDR2 is FYNNEI in the germline V gene. The CDR3 nucleotides are TGTGCCAGCAGTGAAGGACGGTGGGACACCATATATTTT. It yields the protein CASSEGRWDTIYF.

The chain uses TRBV7-9 and TRBJ1-6; 8 bases line up with TRBD1. Germline loops: CDR1 SEHNR, CDR2 FQNEAQ (reference sequence). V lost 5 bases, J lost 8 bases, and 5 bases stayed unmatched. This CDR3 is built from 14 residues. This chain's CDR3 is CASSQDRGDSPLHF. CDR3 bases: TGTGCCAGCAGCCAAGACAGGGGAGATTCACCCCTCCACTTT.

This chain uses TRBV18 with TRBJ2-1; D may be TRBD1 or TRBD2 (5 bases each). Trimming pared 3 bases from V and 0 bases from J, leaving 12 bases between. Germline V gene data show CDR1 as KGHSH and CDR2 as LQKENI. The CDR3 runs 16 residues. Here the CDR3 reads CASSPPPGSSYNEQFF. In DNA, the CDR3 is TGTGCCAGCTCACCTCCCCCAGGGAGCTCCTACAATGAGCAGTTCTTC.

The genes are TRBV10-3 and TRBJ1-6; 12 nucleotides agree with TRBD1. Looked up from germline, CDR1 is ENHRY and CDR2 is SYGVKD. The CDR3 contains 17 residues. The J segment lost 8 bases and the V segment lost 4 bases, leaving 9 bases of the junction unmatched. The CDR3 reads CAISGQPGQGADSPLHF. Here the CDR3 DNA reads TGTGCCATCAGTGGACAACCGGGACAGGGGGCGGATTCACCCCTCCACTTT.

This sequence joins TRBV27 and TRBJ2-5; D remains unclear. This CDR3 is built from 13 residues. Germline-derived CDR1 and CDR2 are MNHEY and SMNVEV (reference sequence). Trimming took 6 bases from V and 5 from J, leaving 13 bases between them. The CDR3: CASRRSTAETQYF. The CDR3 nucleotides are TGTGCCAGCAGACGAAGTACTGCCGAGACCCAGTACTTC.

The chain links TRBV7-2 to TRBJ2-2; 10 bases are shared with TRBD1. The CDR3 loop spans 16 amino acids. Trimming at V came to 4 bases and at J to 6 bases, leaving 8 bases not matched to a gene. Germline loops: CDR1 SGHTA, CDR2 FQGNSA. CDR3 loop: CASSSAGDRGAGELFF. As DNA, the CDR3 is TGTGCCAGCAGCTCCGCCGGGGACAGGGGAGCCGGGGAGCTGTTTTTT.

V is TRBV28 and J is TRBJ2-3; possibly TRBD1 for D (6 bases). The CDR3 extends over 15 amino acids. Looked up from germline, CDR1 is MDHEN and CDR2 is SYDVKM. Trimming left V 5 bases short and J 1 base short, with 13 bases between. The CDR3 bases are TGTGCCAGCAGTATCCAACAGGGAGGCACAGATACGCAGTATTTT. Protein product: CASSIQQGGTDTQYF.

V gene TRBV19 combines with J gene TRBJ2-1; possible D gene TRBD2, 7 bases. The CDR3 length is 15 residues. Germline V gene lookup returns CDR1 LNHDA and CDR2 SQIVND (reference sequence). V lost 4 bases, J lost 7 bases, and 17 bases lay in between. The CDR3 is CASSRGHRGGNEQFF. Written as DNA, the CDR3 is TGTGCCAGTAGTAGGGGGCATCGGGGAGGGAATGAGCAGTTCTTC.

V and J are TRBV6-5 and TRBJ2-3, with D tentatively TRBD2 (5 bases). The CDR3 is 14 amino acids. Germline-derived CDR1 and CDR2 are MNHEY and SVGAGI. Trimming cost V 6 bases and J 5 bases, with 15 bases left between them. The CDR3 here is CASRREPRIDTQYF. The CDR3 DNA sequence: TGTGCCAGCAGGAGGGAACCCCGAATAGATACGCAGTATTTT.

The rearrangement links TRBV5-1 to TRBJ1-1, with D possibly TRBD1 on 5 matching bases. Germline V lookup: CDR1 SGHRS, CDR2 YFSETQ. The CDR3 totals 14 residues. The germline V and J ends were trimmed by 5 bases and 4 bases, with 15 bases remaining between them. CDR3 sequence (DNA): TGCGCCAGCAGTTTACAATGGGGGTTCACTGAAGCTTTCTTT. It yields the protein CASSLQWGFTEAFF.

The chain employs TRBV5-6 and TRBJ2-2; D possibly corresponds to TRBD2 (5 bases). V was shortened by 4 bases and J by 8 bases, with 15 bases between the two germline ends. The CDR3 is made up of 14 amino acids. CDR1 and CDR2 from the germline V gene are SGHDT and YYEEEE. CDR3 sequence (DNA): TGTGCCAGCAGCCTCTACAGCGGTGCGGGGGAGCTGTTTTTT. Translation: CASSLYSGAGELFF. Full variable domain (outside the CDR3, taken from reference TRBV5-6 and TRBJ2-2): DAGVTQSPTHLIKTRGQQVTLRCSPKSGHDTVSWYQQALGQGPQFIFQYYEEEERQRGNFPDRFSGHQFPNYSSELNVNALLLGDSALYLCASSLYSGAGELFFGEGSRLTVL.